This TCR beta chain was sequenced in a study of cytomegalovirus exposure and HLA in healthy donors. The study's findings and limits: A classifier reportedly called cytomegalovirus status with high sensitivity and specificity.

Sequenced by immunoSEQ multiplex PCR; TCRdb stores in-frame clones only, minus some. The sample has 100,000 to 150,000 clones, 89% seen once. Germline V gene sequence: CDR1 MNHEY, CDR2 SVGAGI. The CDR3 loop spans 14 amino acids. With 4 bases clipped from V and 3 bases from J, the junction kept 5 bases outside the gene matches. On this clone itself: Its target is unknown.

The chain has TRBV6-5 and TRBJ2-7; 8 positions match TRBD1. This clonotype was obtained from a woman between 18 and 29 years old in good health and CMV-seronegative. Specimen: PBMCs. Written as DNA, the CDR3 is TGTGCCAGCAGTTTACCGGGACAGGTCTACGAGCAGTACTTC. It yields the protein CASSLPGQVYEQYF.